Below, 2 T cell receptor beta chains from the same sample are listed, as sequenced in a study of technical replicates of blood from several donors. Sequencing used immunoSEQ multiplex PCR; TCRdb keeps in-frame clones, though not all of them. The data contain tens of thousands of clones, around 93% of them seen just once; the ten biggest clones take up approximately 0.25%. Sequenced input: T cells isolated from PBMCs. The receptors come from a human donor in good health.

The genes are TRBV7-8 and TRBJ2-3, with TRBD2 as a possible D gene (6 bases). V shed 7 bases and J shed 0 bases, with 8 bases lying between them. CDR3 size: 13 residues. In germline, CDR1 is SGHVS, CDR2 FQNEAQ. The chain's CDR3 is CASTEGSTDTQYF. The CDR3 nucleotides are TGTGCCAGCACGGAGGGAAGCACAGATACGCAGTATTTT.

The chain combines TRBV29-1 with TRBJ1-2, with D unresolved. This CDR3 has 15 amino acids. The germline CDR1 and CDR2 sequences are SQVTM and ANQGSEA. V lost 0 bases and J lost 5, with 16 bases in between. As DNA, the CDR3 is TGCAGCGTTGAAGATCTAGCACAGCTAACTTATGGCTACACCTTC. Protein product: CSVEDLAQLTYGYTF.